What follows are 21 T cell receptor beta chains derived from one specimen sequenced in a study of blood T cell repertoires in COVID-19. Generated by immunoSEQ multiplex PCR, the TCRdb table keeps only in-frame clones and is missing some. There are some 210,000 clones in the sample; approximately 89% occur only once, and about 5% lies in the top ten. Sequencing was performed on peripheral blood. Receptors originate from a woman between 40 and 50 years old with acute or convalescent COVID-19.

CDR3 amino acids: CASSVSGDSPLHF. For the CDR3, the DNA is TGCGCCAGCAGCGTATCAGGGGATTCACCCCTCCACTTT. The V call is TRBV5-1, the J call TRBJ1-6, with D possibly matching TRBD1 (6 bases). V lost 4 bases and J lost 8, with 10 bases in between. Per germline, CDR1 SGHRS and CDR2 YFSETQ. CDR3 size: 13 residues.

This clone came up a few times. The rearrangement joins TRBV9 to TRBJ1-5; TRBD1 aligns across 9 bases. The ends lost 3 bases at V and 5 bases at J; junction bases unmatched: 3. The length of the CDR3 is 14 residues. Germline CDR1 is SGDLS and CDR2 is YYNGEE. For the CDR3, the DNA is TGTGCCAGCAGCGCCGGGACAGGGTATCAGCCCCAGCATTTT. Amino acid sequence: CASSAGTGYQPQHF.

The chain combines TRBV11-2 with TRBJ1-3, with TRBD1 matching over 7 bases. This CDR3 has 18 amino acids. The V and J ends lost 0 bases and 0 bases, in that order; junction bases with no gene match: 8. Germline values: CDR1 SGHAT, CDR2 FQNNGV. In nucleotides, the CDR3 is TGTGCCAGCAGCTTAGATCCAGAGACAGGGTACTCTGGAAACACCATATATTTT. Encoded protein: CASSLDPETGYSGNTIYF.

The chain combines TRBV7-3 with TRBJ1-1; perhaps TRBD1 as D (5 bases). Per the germline V gene, CDR1 is SGHTA and CDR2 is FQGTGA. The ends were cut back, 5 bases at V and 0 bases at J, with 22 bases in the middle. CDR3 length: 18 residues. Written as DNA, the CDR3 is TGTGCCAGCAGCCACTTAAGCCGGGGGGGTAACCTGAACACTGAAGCTTTCTTT. It encodes CASSHLSRGGNLNTEAFF.

The J gene is TRBJ2-1, the V gene TRBV6-4, with TRBD2 matching 13 bases. Germline V lookup: CDR1 MRHNA, CDR2 SNTAGT. The CDR3 contains 16 residues. Trimming removed 8 bases from V and 9 bases from J; junction bases left unmatched: 13. The CDR3 sequence is CASSPTSGGPIGEQFF. The CDR3 DNA sequence: TGTGCCAGCTCACCGACTAGCGGGGGGCCTATTGGTGAGCAGTTCTTC.

A few counts support this clone. The V and J genes are TRBV19 and TRBJ1-2, with TRBD1 identical over 9 bases. The CDR3 has 16 residues. Germline CDR1 and CDR2: LNHDA and SQIVND (reference sequence). V was clipped by 5 bases and J by 2 bases; unmatched bases: 9. The CDR3 loop is CASSLQSGTGNYGYTF. CDR3 DNA: TGTGCCAGTAGTCTACAATCCGGGACAGGGAACTATGGCTACACCTTC.

The rearrangement links TRBV6-6 to TRBJ1-6; the D gene is possibly TRBD1 (5 bases). Trimming took 7 bases from V and 8 from J, leaving 18 bases between them. The CDR3 covers 15 residues. The germline gives CDR1 MNHNY, CDR2 SVGAGI (reference sequence). In DNA, the CDR3 is TGTGCCAGCAATCTTCGGGCCCCACAGGATTCACCCCTCCACTTT. Translation: CASNLRAPQDSPLHF.

This chain uses TRBV14 with TRBJ1-1; no firm D call. The germline V and J ends were trimmed by 7 bases and 4 bases, with 13 bases remaining between them. Germline V lookup: CDR1 SGHDN, CDR2 FVKESK. This CDR3 spans 13 amino acids. CDR3 in DNA: TGTGCCAGCAACCTCGCAGGTTTCACTGAAGCTTTCTTT. Translated, it gives CASNLAGFTEAFF. The variable domain in full, completed from reference TRBV14 and TRBJ1-1, reads EAGVTQFPSHSVIEKGQTVTLRCDPISGHDNLYWYRRVMGKEIKFLLHFVKESKQDESGMPNNRFLAERTGGTYSTLKVQPAELEDSGVYFCASNLAGFTEAFFGQGTRLTVV.

This clone was observed once. The chain is built from TRBV6-1 and TRBJ2-7; TRBD1 aligns across 11 bases. The V gene's germline CDR1 is MNHNS and CDR2 SASEGT. J lost 4 bases, V lost 2 bases, and 7 bases had no gene match. There are 16 residues in the CDR3. The DNA for the CDR3 is TGTGCCAGCAGTGAACGGACAGGGGGCGAGGGGTACGAGCAGTACGTC. Protein sequence: CASSERTGGEGYEQYV.

The rearrangement joins TRBV18 to TRBJ2-3; 9 positions match TRBD1. Looked up from germline, CDR1 is KGHSH and CDR2 is LQKENI. V gave up 3 bases and J gave up 4 bases; unmatched junction bases: 8. The CDR3 length is 16 residues. The chain's CDR3 is CASSPGATGGPDTQYF. As DNA, the CDR3 is TGTGCCAGCTCACCGGGCGCTACAGGGGGCCCAGATACGCAGTATTTT.

The J gene is TRBJ1-3, the V gene TRBV5-5; perhaps TRBD1 as D (6 bases). Germline CDR1 SGHKS, CDR2 YYEKEE (reference sequence). Deletions cut 4 bases from V and 7 bases from J, with 15 bases between. The CDR3 length is 14 residues. In DNA form, the CDR3 reads TGTGCCAGCAGCCCCCAAGACAGGAGGAACACCATATATTTT. Residues: CASSPQDRRNTIYF.

The V call is TRBV11-2, the J call TRBJ1-1; D not certain. Trimming removed 5 bases from V and 3 bases from J, with 10 bases in between. Germline V lookup: CDR1 SGHAT, CDR2 FQNNGV. The CDR3 loop spans 13 amino acids. The CDR3 reads CASSQDFDTEAFF. Written as DNA, the CDR3 is TGTGCCAGCAGCCAGGATTTCGACACTGAAGCTTTCTTT.

This clone was picked up one time. The chain combines TRBV5-1 with TRBJ2-5; 14 bases match TRBD2. V shed 3 bases, J shed 1 base, and the junction held 8 bases outside the gene matches. CDR3 length: 18 residues. Germline values: CDR1 SGHRS, CDR2 YFSETQ. CDR3 coding DNA: TGCGCCAGCAGCTCCATACCCGGGACTAGCGGGGGCCAAGAGACCCAGTACTTC. Translation gives CASSSIPGTSGGQETQYF.

The V gene is TRBV5-1, the J gene TRBJ2-5; D unresolved. Germline CDR1 SGHRS, CDR2 YFSETQ. V was trimmed by 0 bases and J by 1 base, leaving 13 bases between them. The CDR3 contains 16 residues. The CDR3 region is CASSLGGRRIQETQYF. The CDR3 region has the DNA TGCGCCAGCAGCTTGGGTGGCAGAAGAATCCAAGAGACCCAGTACTTC.

The J gene is TRBJ1-1, the V gene TRBV5-4, with D tentatively TRBD1 (5 bases). Germline V gene lookup returns CDR1 SGHNT and CDR2 YYREEE (reference sequence). CDR3 length equals 15 residues. V was clipped by 1 base and J by 0 bases, with 10 bases between them. The DNA of the CDR3 is TGTGCCAGCAGCTTGCTCAGGGCGGTGAACACTGAAGCTTTCTTT. This encodes CASSLLRAVNTEAFF.

The chain couples TRBV10-3 to TRBJ1-2; 7 positions agree with TRBD1. This CDR3 contains 12 residues. With V trimmed by 10 bases and J by 8 bases, 10 bases remained unmatched. Germline V gives CDR1 ENHRY, CDR2 SYGVKD. The CDR3 region is CATSRGTWGYTF. CDR3 DNA: TGTGCCACCTCCAGGGGGACTTGGGGCTACACCTTC.

The chain couples TRBV24-1 to TRBJ2-1, with 11 positions matching TRBD1. This CDR3 is built from 16 residues. V dropped 4 bases and J dropped 3; count of bases not matched to a gene: 4. Germline V gives CDR1 KGHDR, CDR2 SFDVKD. The CDR3 nucleotides are TGTGCCACCAGTGAGGTGGGACAGGGGGACTACAATGAGCAGTTCTTC. It yields the protein CATSEVGQGDYNEQFF.

The chain uses TRBV27 and TRBJ1-5; 12 bases are shared with TRBD1. The CDR3 runs 15 residues. CDR1 is MNHEY and CDR2 is SMNVEV in the germline V gene (reference sequence). Trimming took 6 bases from V and 5 from J; bases not matched to a gene: 5. The CDR3 spells CASRVGTGGYQPQHF. CDR3 in DNA: TGTGCCAGCAGGGTGGGGACAGGGGGCTATCAGCCCCAGCATTTT.

The V gene is TRBV14, the J gene TRBJ1-6; possible D gene TRBD1, 5 bases. Germline assignment: CDR1 SGHDN and CDR2 FVKESK. The CDR3 is made up of 14 amino acids. The V end lost 5 bases, the J end lost 7 bases, and 12 bases lay between the germline ends. CDR3 residues: CASSKGAGNSPLHF. CDR3 nucleotide sequence: TGTGCCAGCAGCAAGGGTGCAGGGAATTCACCCCTCCACTTT.

The V gene is TRBV11-2, the J gene TRBJ2-1, with 7 bases lining up with TRBD2. This CDR3 comprises 17 residues. Germline V gene lookup returns CDR1 SGHAT and CDR2 FQNNGV. Trimming took 3 bases from V and 5 from J; bases not matched to a gene: 13. The CDR3 spells CASSFRVTGGINNEQFF. The CDR3 region has the DNA TGTGCCAGCAGCTTCCGTGTAACGGGGGGAATAAACAATGAGCAGTTCTTC.

The rearrangement uses TRBV20-1 and TRBJ1-2; 7 bases fit TRBD1. Trimming removed 3 bases from V and 4 bases from J; junction bases left unmatched: 14. CDR3 length: 16 amino acids. Germline loops: CDR1 DFQATT, CDR2 SNEGSKA (reference sequence). The CDR3 region has the DNA TGCAGTGCTAGTTTGGGACAGACGTACAGAGGCTATGGCTACACCTTC. Its translation: CSASLGQTYRGYGYTF.